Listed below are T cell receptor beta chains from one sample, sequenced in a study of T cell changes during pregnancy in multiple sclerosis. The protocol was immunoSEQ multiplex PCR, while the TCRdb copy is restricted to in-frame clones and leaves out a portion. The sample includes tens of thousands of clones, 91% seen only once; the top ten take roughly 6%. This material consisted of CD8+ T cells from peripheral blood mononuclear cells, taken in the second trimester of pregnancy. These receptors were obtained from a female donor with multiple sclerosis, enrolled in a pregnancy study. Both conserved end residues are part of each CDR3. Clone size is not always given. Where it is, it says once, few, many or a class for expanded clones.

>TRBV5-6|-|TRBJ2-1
CASSLAEQGSYEQFF
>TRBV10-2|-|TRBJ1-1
CASSVSSGKTEAFF
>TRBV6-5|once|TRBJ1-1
CASSSHTGKRDTEAFF
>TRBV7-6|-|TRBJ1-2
CASSPLRDRDGYTF
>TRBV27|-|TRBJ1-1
CASFRGLTEAFF
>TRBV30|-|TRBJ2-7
CAWSRTGVNEQYF
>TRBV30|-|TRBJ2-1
CAWKHNEQFF
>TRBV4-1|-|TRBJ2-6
CASTHKLLGANVLTF
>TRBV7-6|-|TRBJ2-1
CASSPSLRHNEQFF
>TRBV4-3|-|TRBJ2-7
CASSQYGQDLGEQYF
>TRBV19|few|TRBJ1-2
CASSIDLQDQDIYGYTF
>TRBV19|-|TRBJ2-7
CASSDSYEQYF
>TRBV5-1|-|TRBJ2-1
CASSLASDKHNEQFF